The 26 T cell receptor beta chains below all came from one sample that was sequenced in a study of cytomegalovirus exposure and HLA in healthy donors. This PCR relied on a set of 60 Vbeta primers and 13 Jbeta primers. The data were produced by immunoSEQ multiplex PCR, yet TCRdb's version contains in-frame clones alone and is incomplete. The sample records tens of thousands of clones, 62% being singletons. Sequences were obtained from PBMCs. The receptors were sampled from a male donor in good health and CMV-seropositive.

The genes are TRBV7-6 and TRBJ1-4; D possibly corresponds to TRBD1 (5 bases). The germline V gene encodes CDR1 SGHVS and CDR2 FNYEAQ. The CDR3 is 15 amino acids. Between the trimmed V and J ends, which lost 4 bases and 6 bases, there was a span of 15 bases. The CDR3 bases are TGTGCCAGCAGCTACTGGCGGCAGGGTGATGAAAAACTGTTTTTT. As protein: CASSYWRQGDEKLFF.

The V and J genes are TRBV19 and TRBJ2-2, with no clear D. The germline V gene has CDR1 LNHDA and CDR2 SQIVND (reference sequence). This CDR3 spans 14 amino acids. Trimming shortened V by 7 bases and J by 0 bases, and 9 bases separated the two germline ends. The CDR3 protein is CASIGVPNTGELFF. CDR3 DNA sequence: TGTGCCAGTATCGGAGTCCCGAACACCGGGGAGCTGTTTTTT.

The V call is TRBV18, the J call TRBJ2-7, with 13 bases matching TRBD2. Germline trimming cut 3 bases from V and 0 bases from J; bases unmatched to any gene: 5. Germline CDR1 is KGHSH and CDR2 is LQKENI. This CDR3 comprises 17 residues. The CDR3 DNA reads as TGTGCCAGCTCACCGCGACTAGCGGGAGGTTACTCCTACGAGCAGTACTTC. Protein product: CASSPRLAGGYSYEQYF.

This chain connects TRBV6-1 to TRBJ2-5; 7 nucleotides align to TRBD2. The junction had 11 bases not matched to a gene; V was cut back by 6 bases and J by 4 bases. Looked up from germline, CDR1 is MNHNS and CDR2 is SASEGT. The CDR3 is 15 amino acids. The CDR3 DNA follows: TGTGCCAGCAGCGCGACTAGCACTGGGTCAGAGACCCAGTACTTC. Amino acids: CASSATSTGSETQYF.

J is TRBJ1-3 and V is TRBV19, with TRBD1 identical over 9 bases. With 11 bases clipped from V and 3 bases from J, the junction kept 8 bases outside the gene matches. The germline CDR1 and CDR2 sequences are LNHDA and SQIVND (reference sequence). This CDR3 contains 14 residues. For the CDR3, the DNA is TGTGCCGCCTCACAGGGGGCGCGTGGAAACACCATATATTTT. Its protein is CAASQGARGNTIYF. Drawing the rest from reference TRBV19 and TRBJ1-3, the complete variable domain is DGGITQSPKYLFRKEGQNVTLSCEQNLNHDAMYWYRQDPGQGLRLIYYSQIVNDFQKGDIAEGYSVSREKKESFPLTVTSAQKNPTAFYLCAASQGARGNTIYFGEGSWLTVV.

This clone showed up just once. This chain links TRBV28 with TRBJ1-4; 9 bases are shared with TRBD1. After removal of 6 bases from V and 6 bases from J, the junction contained 5 bases not matched to a gene. This CDR3 region has 14 residues. The germline CDR1 and CDR2 sequences are MDHEN and SYDVKM. CDR3 sequence: CASRPGTGYEKLFF. CDR3 nucleotides: TGTGCCAGCAGACCAGGGACAGGGTATGAAAAACTGTTTTTT.

This chain links TRBV19 with TRBJ1-1; a weak D match, TRBD1 (5 bases). V lost 1 base to trimming and J lost 3 bases, with 9 bases between them. This CDR3 is built from 14 residues. Germline CDR1 and CDR2: LNHDA and SQIVND (reference sequence). The CDR3 reads CASSIGGPDTEAFF. CDR3 in DNA: TGTGCCAGTAGTATAGGGGGCCCCGACACTGAAGCTTTCTTT.

V is TRBV18 and J is TRBJ1-1; weak D call: TRBD1 (6 bases). V was clipped by 4 bases and J by 4 bases, with 19 bases between them. The germline V gene encodes CDR1 KGHSH and CDR2 LQKENI. This CDR3 has 16 amino acids. The CDR3 DNA is TGTGCCAGCTCACGGGGAGGCGGGGGCTCTGTCACTGAAGCTTTCTTT. Translated: CASSRGGGGSVTEAFF. Looking up the rest from reference TRBV18 and TRBJ1-1 gives the full variable domain: NAGVMQNPRHLVRRRGQEARLRCSPMKGHSHVYWYRQLPEEGLKFMVYLQKENIIDESGMPKERFSAEFPKEGPSILRIQQVVRGDSAAYFCASSRGGGGSVTEAFFGQGTRLTVV.

This clone was detected only once. The chain links TRBV6-1 to TRBJ2-7; maybe TRBD2 (5 bases). This CDR3 has 13 residues. The V gene's germline CDR1 is MNHNS and CDR2 SASEGT. V was pared by 4 bases and J by 5 bases, with 12 bases between. The CDR3 coding sequence is TGTGCCAGCAGTGGAGGGAGAGCCGACGAGCAGTACTTC. Translating it yields CASSGGRADEQYF.

This chain uses TRBV2 with TRBJ1-1; 7 nucleotides align to TRBD1. This CDR3 has 13 amino acids. Per the germline V gene, CDR1 is SNHLY and CDR2 is FYNNEI. J gave up 7 bases and V 5 bases, and 7 bases lay outside the gene matches. CDR3 nucleotide sequence: TGTGCCAGCAGTAAAGGGGGGGACAGTGAAGCTTTCTTT. This encodes CASSKGGDSEAFF. The whole variable domain, remainder taken from reference TRBV2 and TRBJ1-1, is EPEVTQTPSHQVTQMGQEVILRCVPISNHLYFYWYRQILGQKVEFLVSFYNNEISEKSEIFDDQFSVERPDGSNFTLKIRSTKLEDSAMYFCASSKGGDSEAFFGQGTRLTVV.

This clone was detected only a few times. This chain links TRBV7-3 with TRBJ2-7; TRBD1 agrees at 11 bases. The CDR3 contains 17 residues. In germline, CDR1 is SGHTA, CDR2 FQGTGA. The trim removed 5 bases at V and 0 bases at J, leaving 9 bases unmatched. The CDR3 sequence: CASSLGTGGRSSYEQYF. In DNA, the CDR3 is TGTGCCAGCAGCCTGGGGACAGGGGGACGAAGCTCCTACGAGCAGTACTTC. Full variable domain (missing parts from reference TRBV7-3 and TRBJ2-7): GAGVSQTPSNKVTEKGKYVELRCDPISGHTALYWYRQSLGQGPEFLIYFQGTGAADDSGLPNDRFFAVRPEGSVSTLKIQRTERGDSAVYLCASSLGTGGRSSYEQYFGPGTRLTVT.

This chain uses TRBV2 with TRBJ2-7, with D tentatively TRBD2 (6 bases). CDR1 is SNHLY and CDR2 is FYNNEI in the germline V gene. This CDR3 has 16 amino acids. Trimming removed 9 bases from V and 3 bases from J, with 24 bases in between. The CDR3 here is CASLPQREFRNYEQYF. The CDR3 DNA reads as TGTGCCAGTTTACCTCAACGGGAGTTTAGGAACTACGAGCAGTACTTC.

The V gene is TRBV5-4, the J gene TRBJ1-2; 8 nucleotides align to TRBD1. Per germline, CDR1 SGHNT and CDR2 YYREEE (reference sequence). CDR3 length equals 14 residues. V was pared by 0 bases and J by 6 bases, with 4 bases of the junction left unmatched. This CDR3 is CASSLGQGLNGYTF. CDR3 DNA: TGTGCCAGCAGCTTGGGACAGGGGTTGAATGGCTACACCTTC. The full variable domain, its missing parts supplied by reference TRBV5-4 and TRBJ1-2, is ETGVTQSPTHLIKTRGQQVTLRCSSQSGHNTVSWYQQALGQGPQFIFQYYREEENGRGNFPPRFSGLQFPNYSSELNVNALELDDSALYLCASSLGQGLNGYTFGSGTRLTVV.

The chain joins TRBV5-8 to TRBJ1-4; D is unresolved. This CDR3 comprises 15 residues. V was trimmed by 0 bases and J by 5 bases, leaving 11 bases between them. Germline values: CDR1 SGHTS, CDR2 YDEGEE. CDR3 bases: TGTGCCAGCAGCTTGGGTGCGACGGGGAATGAAAAACTGTTTTTT. Its translation is CASSLGATGNEKLFF.

There are a few counts of this clone. The chain recombines TRBV7-3 with TRBJ2-1; D is uncertain. The CDR3 is made up of 15 amino acids. CDR1 is SGHTA and CDR2 is FQGTGA in the germline V gene. V was shortened by 5 bases and J by 4 bases, with 15 bases between the two germline ends. The CDR3 sequence is CASSDRYSRYNEQFF. In DNA, the CDR3 is TGTGCCAGCAGCGACCGTTATTCTAGATACAATGAGCAGTTCTTC.

This clone was seen a few times. The chain has TRBV6-1 and TRBJ1-4, with a weak D call TRBD1 (6 bases). The CDR3 is made up of 13 amino acids. V was shortened by 4 bases and J by 7 bases, with 10 bases between the two germline ends. From germline, CDR1 is MNHNS and CDR2 SASEGT. CDR3 region: CASSVWGREKLFF. In DNA form, the CDR3 reads TGTGCCAGCAGTGTCTGGGGGCGTGAAAAACTGTTTTTT.

This chain uses TRBV25-1 with TRBJ2-7; 7 bases align to TRBD2. The germline V gene encodes CDR1 MGHDK and CDR2 SYGVNS. V lost 2 bases and J lost 2; bases outside the gene matches: 9. This CDR3 is 16 amino acids long. The CDR3 DNA sequence: TGTGCCAGCAGTGAAGGCGGAGGACGGGGGGCCTACGAGCAGTACTTC. Amino acids: CASSEGGGRGAYEQYF.

V is TRBV19 and J is TRBJ1-5; D not certain. Germline V gene lookup returns CDR1 LNHDA and CDR2 SQIVND (reference sequence). The CDR3 has 15 residues. Trimming pared 0 bases from V and 5 bases from J, leaving 11 bases between. CDR3 residues: CASSIEGGRDQPQHF. As DNA, the CDR3 is TGTGCCAGTAGTATAGAGGGAGGGCGTGATCAGCCCCAGCATTTT. Full variable domain (rest looked up from reference TRBV19 and TRBJ1-5): DGGITQSPKYLFRKEGQNVTLSCEQNLNHDAMYWYRQDPGQGLRLIYYSQIVNDFQKGDIAEGYSVSREKKESFPLTVTSAQKNPTAFYLCASSIEGGRDQPQHFGDGTRLSIL.

The rearrangement joins TRBV27 to TRBJ1-5, with 8 bases identical to TRBD1. Germline V gene lookup returns CDR1 MNHEY and CDR2 SMNVEV (reference sequence). CDR3 length: 15 amino acids. Losses at the gene ends were 5 bases for V and 6 bases for J; bases not matched to a gene: 9. This CDR3 is CASSTFGQGGQPQHF. Written as DNA, the CDR3 is TGTGCCAGCAGTACCTTCGGACAGGGAGGTCAGCCCCAGCATTTT.

J is TRBJ2-1 and V is TRBV2; the match to TRBD1 covers 10 bases. The V gene's germline CDR1 is SNHLY and CDR2 FYNNEI. This CDR3 is 15 amino acids long. J gave up 5 bases and V 5 bases, and 6 bases lay outside the gene matches. The chain's CDR3 is CASSPGTGDHNEQFF. In DNA, the CDR3 is TGTGCCAGCAGTCCCGGGACAGGGGATCACAATGAGCAGTTCTTC.

This sequence joins TRBV2 and TRBJ2-7; no reliable D call. Germline loops: CDR1 SNHLY, CDR2 FYNNEI. V lost 3 bases and J lost 2, with 11 bases in between. CDR3 length equals 14 residues. The CDR3 sequence: CASSEETGPYEQYF. The CDR3 DNA reads as TGTGCCAGCAGTGAGGAGACTGGCCCCTACGAGCAGTACTTC.

This sequence joins TRBV11-2 and TRBJ1-1; 9 nucleotides align to TRBD1. Germline lookup yields CDR1 SGHAT and CDR2 FQNNGV. The trim removed 1 base at V and 6 bases at J, leaving 6 bases unmatched. The CDR3 has 15 residues. This CDR3 reads CASSLGGTGPPEAFF. CDR3 nucleotide sequence: TGTGCCAGCAGCTTAGGGGGGACAGGGCCACCTGAAGCTTTCTTT.

This clone has only a few counts. J is TRBJ2-7 and V is TRBV28; 10 nucleotides line up with TRBD1. Trimming cost V 6 bases and J 7 bases; bases outside gene matches: 24. CDR1 and CDR2 from the germline V gene are MDHEN and SYDVKM. The CDR3 totals 19 residues. The CDR3 DNA is TGTGCCAGCAGACTCCAATTACCCCAAGCGAGACAGGGGGCGCGAGAGCAGTACTTC. Translating gives CASRLQLPQARQGAREQYF.

This clone was counted a single time. The chain joins TRBV5-1 to TRBJ2-5, with TRBD1 identical over 7 bases. CDR3 size: 16 residues. Germline V gene lookup returns CDR1 SGHRS and CDR2 YFSETQ. V lost 3 bases to trimming and J lost 4 bases; unmatched junction nucleotides: 12. CDR3 coding DNA: TGCGCCAGCAGCTCCCGGACAGGTGGGGTGGGAGAGACCCAGTACTTC. Translating it yields CASSSRTGGVGETQYF.

To note about this clone: The junction and the germline gene differ at one end; a read error may be behind it. This chain joins TRBV7-9 and TRBJ1-1, with D perhaps TRBD1 (5 bases). The CDR3 runs to 14 residues. Germline values: CDR1 SEHNR, CDR2 FQNEAQ (reference sequence). The CDR3 DNA reads as TGTTCCAGCACCCTTCGGGGGGGGAACACTGAAGCTTTCTTT. Encoded protein: CSSTLRGGNTEAFF.

This clone has just a few counts. J is TRBJ2-1 and V is TRBV4-1; no firm D call. Germline loops: CDR1 MGHRA, CDR2 YSYEKL. V lost 4 bases and J 6 bases, leaving 16 bases between the germline ends. The CDR3 length is 15 residues. The CDR3 region has the DNA TGCGCCAGCAGCCCCCGAACTATCAGTAGCAATGAGCAGTTCTTC. Translating it yields CASSPRTISSNEQFF.